This T cell receptor beta chain was profiled in a study of blood T cell repertoires in COVID-19. Across the study: From T cells, B-cell-depleted T cells, or PBMCs came the material, which was cDNA or gDNA.

Participants were aged about 18 to 95 years, lived in 20 to 30 US areas, and enrolled virtually. Participant-reported clinical history was the basis for cohort assignment. The study counted Cohort 3 donors as recovered given two negative PCRs, clearance, or symptom resolution. TCRdb's table, derived via immunoSEQ multiplex PCR, lists solely in-frame clones and lacks some. The sample lists some 490,000 clones, about 85% seen once, with approximately 8% in the top ten. CDR1 and CDR2 (germline): ENHRY, SYGVKD. The V gene lost 6 bases and the J gene lost 0 bases, with 3 bases spanning the gap. This CDR3 spans 13 amino acids. This clone appeared once.

The sequence was collected from a woman aged 60-75 years who had recovered from COVID-19. The sequenced sample was PBMCs or T cells enriched from blood (not recorded which). The chain has TRBV10-3 and TRBJ1-6; D unresolved. The CDR3 region is CAIRSSYNSPLHF. Written as DNA, the CDR3 is TGTGCCATCAGGAGCTCCTATAATTCACCCCTCCACTTT.